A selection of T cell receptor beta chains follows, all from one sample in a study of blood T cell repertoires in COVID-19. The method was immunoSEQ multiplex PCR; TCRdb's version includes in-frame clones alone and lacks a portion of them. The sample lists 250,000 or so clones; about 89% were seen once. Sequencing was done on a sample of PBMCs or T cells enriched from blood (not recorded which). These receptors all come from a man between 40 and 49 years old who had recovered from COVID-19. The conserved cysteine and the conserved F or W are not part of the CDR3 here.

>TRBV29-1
SVELLGRRGYT
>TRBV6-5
ATTLAGGRQY
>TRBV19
ASSISTGRNPMNTEAF
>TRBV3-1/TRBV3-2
ASSQVPGKETQY
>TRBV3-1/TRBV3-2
ASSQEKTGSIGQPQH
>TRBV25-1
ATTTSGVSSYEQY
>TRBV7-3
ASSWGGRARDTQY
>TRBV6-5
ASSWTTSDTGYT
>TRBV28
ASSLPGARNQPQH
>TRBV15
ATSRLGAGGLTYNEQF
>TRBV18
ASSNQGQQAPYEQY
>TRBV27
ASSLSWGAEAF
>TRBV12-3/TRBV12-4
ASRPGQGHIQY
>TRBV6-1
ASSDVRGVRETQY
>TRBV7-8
ASRKRGTYEQY
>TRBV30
AWTSGNTIY
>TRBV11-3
ASSSTSGATYEQY
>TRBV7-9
ASMRASGYEQY
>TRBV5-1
ASSLRSGMAIKKYEQY
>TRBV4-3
ASSQEAPGGYNEQF
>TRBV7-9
ASSLPLYDSSLTYEQY
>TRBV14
ASSQDYGVAGVTKNIQY
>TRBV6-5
ASRLQGAGTDTQY
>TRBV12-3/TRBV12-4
ASSSLAGDEQF
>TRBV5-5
ASQGGVATDTQY
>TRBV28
ASRRTSGRGETQY
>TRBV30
AWMPYQGKQF
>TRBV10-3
AIAQNGAGDTQY
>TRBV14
ASSLSSYEQY
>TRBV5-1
ASRATGNTEAF
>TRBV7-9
ASSDQGGYNEQF
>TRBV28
ASSLWDRGSVAGNTIY
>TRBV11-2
ASSPIIAAYEQY
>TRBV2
ASSSRARNTEAF
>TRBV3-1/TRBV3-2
ASSQEYQFSGTGSADTQY
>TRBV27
ASNKNGGGAGYSPLH
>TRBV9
ASSASGGSNQPQH
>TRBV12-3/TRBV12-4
ASSLPITPAF
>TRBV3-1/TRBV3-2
ASSQSRQGGYT
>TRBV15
ATSRQGWGTTNEKLF
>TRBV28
AGGGRLSSYEQY